This TCR beta chain came from a study of blood T cell repertoires in COVID-19. Study summary: Acute and convalescent COVID-19 samples came from the United States, Italy and Spain.

V was trimmed by 1 base and J by 1 base, leaving 7 bases between them. CDR1 is MGHRA, CDR2 YSYEKL, per germline. This CDR3 is built from 14 residues. Per the original data handling: Amplification from reference gene primers served as the basis for estimated nucleated cell counts. Sequencing was performed with immunoSEQ multiplex PCR; in TCRdb, only in-frame clones are kept and a portion is missing. The V and J calls and clone size are taken from that table; D and trimming were inferred from the DNA. The sample yields about 68,000 clones, around nine tenths seen once. The TCR sequence derives from a man aged 50-59 years with active COVID-19. The sequenced sample consisted of peripheral blood. The chain employs TRBV4-1 and TRBJ2-5; D is uncertain. CDR3 bases: TGCGCCAGCAGCCAAGTTCCATTCCAAGAGACCCAGTACTTC. This sequence encodes CASSQVPFQETQYF.